This is a list of T cell receptor beta chains from one sample in a study of vaccination and CD4 T cells after COVID-19. Their cognate antigens are unknown. TCRdb re-called the PCR reads with MiXCR, one entry per CDR3 protein. The repertoire consists of 20,000 to 30,000 distinct CDR3 sequences, with roughly 65% occurring once and the leading ten covering 20% to 25%. This specimen consisted of CD4+ T cells from blood, cultured in vitro, obtained after SARS-CoV-2 vaccination. These TCRs come from a human donor who received a COVID-19 vaccine. Both conserved end residues are part of each CDR3. D genes are given only for firm matches. Some rows mark clone size as missing; the rest say once, few, many or name a class of expanded clone.

clone_size: .
j_call: TRBJ1-5
d_call: .
v_call: TRBV30
cdr3_aa: CAWSVLGGRGPQHF
cdr3_nt: TGTGCCTGGAGTGTACTAGGGGGGCGCGGGCCCCAGCATTTT

clone_size: few
j_call: TRBJ2-5
d_call: .
v_call: TRBV20-1
cdr3_aa: CSARGGGKETQYF
cdr3_nt: TGCAGTGCTAGAGGTGGTGGCAAAGAGACCCAGTACTTC

clone_size: .
j_call: TRBJ2-5
d_call: TRBD2
v_call: TRBV9
cdr3_aa: CASSPGIVAGGLKTQYF
cdr3_nt: TGTGCCAGCAGCCCAGGAATAGTAGCGGGGGGACTAAAGACCCAGTACTTC

clone_size: .
j_call: TRBJ2-5
d_call: .
v_call: TRBV30
cdr3_aa: CAWGLFIETQYF
cdr3_nt: TGTGCCTGGGGACTTTTTATAGAGACCCAGTACTTC

clone_size: .
j_call: TRBJ1-1
d_call: .
v_call: TRBV6-5
cdr3_aa: CASSYQGRDTEAFF
cdr3_nt: TGTGCCAGCAGTTACCAAGGGAGGGACACTGAAGCTTTCTTT

clone_size: .
j_call: TRBJ1-1
d_call: .
v_call: TRBV9
cdr3_aa: CASSFNRETEAFF
cdr3_nt: TGTGCCAGCAGCTTTAATCGGGAAACTGAAGCTTTCTTT

clone_size: .
j_call: TRBJ1-5
d_call: TRBD1
v_call: TRBV19
cdr3_aa: CASSRTGGSRQPQHF
cdr3_nt: TGTGCCAGTAGTAGAACAGGGGGCTCTCGGCAGCCCCAGCATTTT

clone_size: .
j_call: TRBJ1-1
d_call: TRBD1
v_call: TRBV6-1
cdr3_aa: CASSEAGQVNTEAFF
cdr3_nt: TGTGCCAGCAGTGAGGCGGGACAGGTGAACACTGAAGCTTTCTTT

clone_size: .
j_call: TRBJ2-1
d_call: .
v_call: TRBV7-2
cdr3_aa: CASSLDSGQGNNEQFF
cdr3_nt: TGTGCCAGCAGCTTAGATTCAGGGCAGGGGAACAATGAGCAGTTCTTC

clone_size: .
j_call: TRBJ1-1
d_call: .
v_call: TRBV7-9
cdr3_aa: CASSLGLGAMNTEAFF
cdr3_nt: TGTGCCAGCAGCTTAGGGTTGGGGGCTATGAACACTGAAGCTTTCTTT

clone_size: once
j_call: TRBJ2-1
d_call: TRBD2
v_call: TRBV9
cdr3_aa: CASSGQTSFDEQFF
cdr3_nt: TGTGCCAGCAGCGGACAGACTAGCTTCGATGAGCAGTTCTTC

clone_size: .
j_call: TRBJ2-5
d_call: TRBD2
v_call: TRBV7-2
cdr3_aa: CASSLAQAGGLETQYF
cdr3_nt: TGTGCCAGCAGCTTAGCGCAGGCGGGGGGGCTAGAGACCCAGTACTTC

clone_size: .
j_call: TRBJ2-5
d_call: TRBD2
v_call: TRBV20-1
cdr3_aa: CSALLAGGFRQETQYF
cdr3_nt: TGCAGTGCGCTACTAGCGGGGGGGTTTCGCCAAGAGACCCAGTACTTC

clone_size: once
j_call: TRBJ2-7
d_call: .
v_call: TRBV6-1
cdr3_aa: CASSEGWRGREQYF
cdr3_nt: TGTGCCAGCAGTGAAGGTTGGAGGGGGCGGGAGCAGTACTTC

clone_size: .
j_call: TRBJ2-2
d_call: .
v_call: TRBV7-9
cdr3_aa: CASSPRLWVELFF
cdr3_nt: TGTGCCAGCAGCCCCCGGTTGTGGGTGGAGCTGTTTTTT

clone_size: .
j_call: TRBJ2-5
d_call: .
v_call: TRBV6-1
cdr3_aa: CASSDGALRTGETQYF
cdr3_nt: TGTGCCAGCAGTGATGGCGCCCTGAGGACCGGGGAGACCCAGTACTTC

clone_size: .
j_call: TRBJ1-6
d_call: .
v_call: TRBV2
cdr3_aa: CASSIGTPNSPLHF
cdr3_nt: TGTGCCAGCAGTATAGGGACACCGAATTCACCCCTCCACTTT

clone_size: .
j_call: TRBJ2-5
d_call: TRBD2
v_call: TRBV12-3/TRBV12-4
cdr3_aa: CASRLWTSGGFGETQYF
cdr3_nt: TGTGCCAGCAGGCTGTGGACTAGCGGGGGGTTCGGGGAGACCCAGTACTTC

clone_size: few
j_call: TRBJ1-5
d_call: TRBD1
v_call: TRBV6-1
cdr3_aa: CASSEGRGYSNQPQHF
cdr3_nt: TGTGCCAGCAGTGAGGGCAGGGGGTATAGCAATCAGCCCCAGCATTTT

clone_size: .
j_call: TRBJ2-5
d_call: .
v_call: TRBV20-1
cdr3_aa: CSARDIQLRETQYF
cdr3_nt: TGCAGTGCTAGAGATATCCAGCTGCGGGAGACCCAGTACTTC

clone_size: .
j_call: TRBJ1-5
d_call: TRBD1
v_call: TRBV6-1
cdr3_aa: CASRSDRGVNQPQHF
cdr3_nt: TGTGCCAGCAGATCCGACAGGGGAGTTAATCAGCCCCAGCATTTT

clone_size: .
j_call: TRBJ2-1
d_call: TRBD2
v_call: TRBV20-1
cdr3_aa: CSAEASGGRDEQFF
cdr3_nt: TGCAGTGCTGAAGCTAGCGGGGGTCGCGATGAGCAGTTCTTC

clone_size: .
j_call: TRBJ2-7
d_call: .
v_call: TRBV20-1
cdr3_aa: CSALHYEQYF
cdr3_nt: TGCAGTGCTCTACACTACGAGCAGTACTTC